These 10 T cell receptor beta chains originate from one sample sequenced in a study of shared clonotypes between healthy human individuals. This table comes from immunoSEQ multiplex PCR, and its TCRdb copy is limited to in-frame clones, with some not included. The sample consists of fewer than 600,000 clones, around 76% of them appearing once. The specimen sequenced was PBMCs. All receptors come from a woman in her thirties or forties in good health. Some clones in this sample may be carry-over from other donors' samples.

The chain joins TRBV7-9 to TRBJ1-1; possibly TRBD1 for D (5 bases). CDR1 SEHNR and CDR2 FQNEAQ come from the germline V gene (reference sequence). Trimming shortened V by 1 base and J by 3 bases, and 9 bases separated the two germline ends. The CDR3 sequence is 14 residues long. CDR3 in amino acids: CASSLVGADTEAFF. CDR3 in DNA: TGTGCCAGCAGCTTAGTTGGGGCGGACACTGAAGCTTTCTTT.

The rearrangement links TRBV27 to TRBJ1-1; D unresolved. The germline V gene has CDR1 MNHEY and CDR2 SMNVEV (reference sequence). With 0 bases removed from V and 2 bases from J, the gap between germline ends came to 10 bases. CDR3 size: 15 residues. CDR3 residues: CASSLSRAANTEAFF. Written as DNA, the CDR3 is TGTGCCAGCAGTTTATCGAGGGCGGCAAACACTGAAGCTTTCTTT.

J is TRBJ1-2 and V is TRBV5-5; no definite D call. CDR1 is SGHKS, CDR2 YYEKEE, per germline (reference sequence). This CDR3 region has 14 residues. V was clipped by 0 bases and J by 8 bases, with 14 bases between them. The CDR3 DNA reads TGTGCCAGCAGCTTGGACGGGAGGGATCAGGGCTACACCTTC. This encodes CASSLDGRDQGYTF.

The V call is TRBV28, the J call TRBJ1-5; D unresolved. Germline CDR1 MDHEN, CDR2 SYDVKM. This CDR3 has 12 residues. The V end was cut by 4 bases, the J end by 3 bases, with 4 bases between. The CDR3 reads CASSYLNQPQHF. The CDR3 DNA sequence: TGTGCCAGCAGTTACCTCAATCAGCCCCAGCATTTT.

This clone appeared a single time. The chain carries TRBV27 and TRBJ2-7, with TRBD2 as a possible D gene (5 bases). Per germline, CDR1 MNHEY and CDR2 SMNVEV (reference sequence). Trimming took off 6 bases at V and 5 bases at J, with 8 bases between the two ends. CDR3 size: 11 residues. CDR3 in DNA: TGTGCCAGCAGCTGGGGAGACGAGCAGTACTTC. Amino acid sequence: CASSWGDEQYF.

J is TRBJ2-3 and V is TRBV19; D gene unclear. Germline values: CDR1 LNHDA, CDR2 SQIVND (reference sequence). The CDR3 has 14 residues. V gave up 5 bases and J gave up 8 bases, with 17 bases separating them. This CDR3 reads CASSAQTRVGTQYF. The CDR3 nucleotides are TGTGCCAGTAGTGCCCAGACAAGGGTGGGTACGCAGTATTTT.

This chain links TRBV10-3 with TRBJ2-3; a possible D gene is TRBD2 (5 bases). This CDR3 comprises 14 residues. V lost 8 bases, J lost 4 bases, and 16 bases lay in between. Looked up from germline, CDR1 is ENHRY and CDR2 is SYGVKD. The CDR3 region has the DNA TGTGCCATCGGAAGAGAGGGAACCCCAGATACGCAGTATTTT. Its protein is CAIGREGTPDTQYF.

V gene TRBV7-2 combines with J gene TRBJ2-7; D not resolved. CDR1 SGHTA and CDR2 FQGNSA come from the germline V gene. CDR3 length equals 15 residues. Trimming pared 1 base from V and 1 base from J, leaving 11 bases between. The CDR3 coding sequence is TGTGCCAGCAGCTTAGGCCCCCACCAATCCTACGAGCAGTACTTC. Translating it yields CASSLGPHQSYEQYF.

The chain couples TRBV7-9 to TRBJ2-5; a possible D gene is TRBD2 (6 bases). The CDR3 spans 13 residues. Germline assignment: CDR1 SEHNR and CDR2 FQNEAQ (reference sequence). The V gene lost 5 bases and the J gene lost 1 base, with 8 bases spanning the gap. DNA of the CDR3: TGTGCCAGCAGCGGACTATCCCAAGAGACCCAGTACTTC. This sequence encodes CASSGLSQETQYF.

V usage is TRBV10-3 and J usage is TRBJ1-6; TRBD1 agrees at 10 bases. V trimming: 0 bases; J trimming: 9 bases; junction bases outside the gene matches: 5. The CDR3 is 16 residues long. Germline CDR1 is ENHRY and CDR2 is SYGVKD. Here the CDR3 DNA reads TGTGCCATCAGTGAGTCGACAGGGGGCTTTATTTCACCCCTCCACTTT. Translation gives CAISESTGGFISPLHF.